This T cell receptor beta chain was recorded in a study of cytotoxic CD8 clonotypes in ibrutinib-treated CLL. Background on the study: The patients, under 13 relapsed/refractory and 15 treatment-naive, included 17 who were IGHV unmutated. Study-wide points: Higher circulating CD8+ T-cell counts strongly accompanied higher baseline clonality, above age-matched healthy donors. Public clonotypes occurred uncommonly; on treatment, they contracted or remained stable.

The germline gives CDR1 MNHEY, CDR2 SMNVEV (reference sequence). With V trimmed by 6 bases and J by 5 bases, 6 bases remained unmatched. There are 13 residues in the CDR3. Here immunoSEQ multiplex PCR was the method, and the copy in TCRdb shows in-frame clones only, minus some. The sample holds almost 85,000 clones; around 83% are singletons and the top ten take about 5.6%. To note about this clone: Its antigen is unknown.

This receptor was taken from a human donor with chronic lymphocytic leukemia. Sequencing used PBMCs, obtained before ibrutinib treatment. This sequence joins TRBV27 and TRBJ1-2; 7 nucleotides agree with TRBD1. CDR3 coding DNA: TGTGCCAGCAGCAGGGACAGAACTTATGGCTACACCTTC. Translated: CASSRDRTYGYTF.